A single sample is the source of the 3 T cell receptor beta chains below, sequenced in a study of blood T cells in healthy people across ages (dated by TCRdb to about 2015). The method was 5' RACE. TCRdb records Illumina HiSeq 2500 as the sequencer. A second about 6 to 11 cycle PCR used a sample-barcoded 5' primer and a J-beta primer mix. TCRdb reran the public reads through fastp at Q25 and MiXCR, keeping productive beta chains. Each record represents a unique CDR3 protein, reported with the most common genes and DNA among its rows. The sample profile shows around 900,000 distinct CDR3 sequences; just over 50% of them were found once. Of the sample, roughly 23% falls within the top ten clones. Material: blood. The receptors come from a woman aged 55-69 years in good health.

This clonotype was seen more than once but under ten times. The V gene is TRBV7-2, the J gene TRBJ2-1, with no clear D. Germline V gives CDR1 SGHTA, CDR2 FQGNSA. The ends were cut back, 5 bases at V and 3 bases at J, with 14 bases in the middle. This CDR3 has 15 amino acids. In DNA form, the CDR3 reads TGTGCCAGCAGCGCAGGACGGATAAACTACAATGAGCAGTTCTTC. This encodes CASSAGRINYNEQFF.

The V call is TRBV6-1, the J call TRBJ2-3, with D perhaps being TRBD1 or TRBD2 (5 bases each). The CDR3 is 15 amino acids. V lost 2 bases and J 3 bases, leaving 12 bases between the germline ends. Germline V CDR1 and CDR2: MNHNS, SASEGT. The CDR3: CASSERGVFTDTQYF. CDR3 sequence (DNA): TGTGCCAGCAGTGAAAGGGGAGTTTTTACAGATACGCAGTATTTT.

V usage is TRBV6-1 and J usage is TRBJ2-1, with D possibly TRBD2 on 6 matching bases. In germline, CDR1 is MNHNS, CDR2 SASEGT. The CDR3 has 12 amino acids. V was pared by 5 bases and J by 7 bases, with 9 bases between. In nucleotides, the CDR3 is TGTGCCAGCAGTCGGACTATTAATGAGCAGTTCTTC. It specifies CASSRTINEQFF.